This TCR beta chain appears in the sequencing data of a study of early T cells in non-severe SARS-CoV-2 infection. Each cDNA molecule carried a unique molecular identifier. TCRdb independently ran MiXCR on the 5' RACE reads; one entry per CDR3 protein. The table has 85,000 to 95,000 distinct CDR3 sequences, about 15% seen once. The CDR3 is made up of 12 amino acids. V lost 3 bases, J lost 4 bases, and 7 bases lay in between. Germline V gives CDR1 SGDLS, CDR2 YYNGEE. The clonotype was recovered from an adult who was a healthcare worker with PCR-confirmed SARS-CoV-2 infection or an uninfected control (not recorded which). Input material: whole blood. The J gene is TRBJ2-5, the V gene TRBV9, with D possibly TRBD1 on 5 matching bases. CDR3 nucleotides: TGTGCCAGCAGCGCCACAGGAGAGACCCAGTACTTC. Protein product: CASSATGETQYF.